Listed below are T cell receptor beta chains from one sample, sequenced in a study of blood T cells in healthy people across ages. TCRdb processed the 5' RACE reads anew with MiXCR; each CDR3 protein has one entry. In the table there are hundreds of thousands of distinct CDR3 sequences, around 25% of which are singletons. Separately, the same data were catalogued under a study of T cells of mothers and their children.

Sequencing was performed on blood. The receptors shown here come from a boy between 10 and 17 years old in good health. The CDR3 runs from the conserved cysteine through the conserved F or W. A D gene is named only where the DNA matches it firmly. Size tells how often a clone was seen (once, few, many) or the class of an expanded clone, and some rows leave it out.

.,TRBV29-1,.,TRBJ2-7,CSVESLHTYEQYF,TGCAGCGTTGAGAGTTTACATACCTACGAGCAGTACTTC
TRBD2,TRBV20-1,few,TRBJ2-1,CSATSGGLWEQFF,TGCAGTGCTACTAGCGGGGGACTTTGGGAGCAGTTCTTC
.,TRBV18,few,TRBJ1-4,CASSQSWGTTNEKLFF,TGTGCCAGCTCACAAAGTTGGGGTACAACTAATGAAAAACTGTTTTTT
TRBD2,TRBV9,few,TRBJ2-5,CASSGDSGVFVGETQYF,TGTGCCAGCAGCGGTGATAGCGGGGTTTTTGTGGGAGAGACCCAGTACTTC
.,TRBV29-1,.,TRBJ2-1,CSVRGTHIYNEQFF,TGCAGCGTTCGCGGGACCCATATTTACAATGAGCAGTTCTTC
.,TRBV28,.,TRBJ2-1,CASSLWGGERRNEQFF,TGTGCCAGCAGTTTATGGGGGGGCGAAAGACGGAATGAGCAGTTCTTC
.,TRBV29-1,.,TRBJ2-6,CSVWDGRSGANVLTF,TGCAGCGTATGGGACGGCCGCTCTGGGGCCAACGTCCTGACTTTC
.,TRBV6-2/TRBV6-3,few,TRBJ2-1,CASNLYPAGNEQFF,TGTGCCAGCAATCTTTATCCTGCGGGCAATGAGCAGTTCTTC
TRBD1,TRBV6-5,few,TRBJ2-7,CASSGTGHEQYF,TGTGCCAGCAGCGGGACAGGACACGAGCAGTACTTC
.,TRBV2,.,TRBJ2-1,CASRGAQEQFF,TGTGCCAGCCGGGGCGCCCAGGAGCAGTTCTTC
.,TRBV5-1,.,TRBJ2-1,CASSLDPLSVPYF,TGCGCCAGCAGCTTGGATCCGTTATCAGTCCCGTACTTC
.,TRBV4-1,few,TRBJ2-2,CASSQELGGLNGELFF,TGCGCCAGCAGCCAAGAACTGGGGGGGCTGAACGGGGAGCTGTTTTTT
.,TRBV3-1,.,TRBJ2-2,CASSQHGELFF,TGTGCCAGCAGCCAACACGGGGAGCTGTTTTTT
.,TRBV5-1,.,TRBJ2-1,CASSWEGGSYNEQFF,TGCGCCAGCAGCTGGGAAGGCGGCTCCTACAATGAGCAGTTCTTC
.,TRBV18,few,TRBJ2-6,CASSPVGGSGANVLTF,TGTGCCAGCTCTCCGGTGGGAGGCTCTGGGGCCAACGTCCTGACTTTC
.,TRBV11-2,.,TRBJ2-3,CASSSGRTSTDTQYF,TGTGCCAGCAGCTCCGGGCGAACTAGCACAGATACGCAGTATTTT
TRBD1,TRBV7-2,few,TRBJ2-5,CASSSGQGGQETQYF,TGTGCCAGCAGCTCGGGACAGGGAGGTCAAGAGACCCAGTACTTC
.,TRBV3-1,few,TRBJ2-1,CASSPWGREKGEQFF,TGTGCCAGCAGCCCGTGGGGGCGGGAGAAGGGAGAGCAGTTCTTC
.,TRBV28,.,TRBJ2-5,CASSFRDIQETQYF,TGTGCCAGCAGTTTCCGGGACATACAAGAGACCCAGTACTTC
.,TRBV6-5,few,TRBJ2-3,CASTSSWADTQYF,TGTGCCAGCACAAGCTCTTGGGCAGATACGCAGTATTTT
.,TRBV29-1,few,TRBJ1-2,CSVEMGLKGYTF,TGCAGCGTTGAAATGGGTTTGAAGGGCTACACCTTC
TRBD2,TRBV12-3/TRBV12-4,.,TRBJ2-1,CASSKGTSGRYNEQFF,TGTGCCAGCAGCAAGGGGACTAGCGGCCGTTACAATGAGCAGTTCTTC
.,TRBV10-3,once,TRBJ2-1,CAISGRDGGSGDNEQFF,TGTGCCATCAGTGGTAGGGACGGAGGTTCGGGGGATAATGAGCAGTTCTTC
TRBD1,TRBV4-3,.,TRBJ2-7,CASSQDATGIYEQYF,TGCGCCAGCAGCCAAGACGCGACAGGGATCTACGAGCAGTACTTC
.,TRBV5-1,few,TRBJ2-7,CASSFGGLDGGREQYF,TGCGCCAGCAGCTTTGGGGGCTTAGATGGCGGACGGGAGCAGTACTTC
.,TRBV9,few,TRBJ2-7,CASSVAGAANPYEQYF,TGTGCCAGCAGCGTAGCGGGGGCAGCAAACCCCTACGAGCAGTACTTC
.,TRBV9,.,TRBJ2-5,CASSGGTANSQETQYF,TGTGCCAGCAGCGGGGGGACTGCAAACTCCCAAGAGACCCAGTACTTC
.,TRBV18,.,TRBJ1-1,CASSPAGRPVAFF,TGTGCCAGCTCACCAGCGGGCCGCCCAGTAGCTTTCTTT
TRBD2,TRBV4-1,few,TRBJ2-7,CASSRESGGYEQYF,TGCGCCAGCAGTCGCGAGTCGGGAGGTTACGAGCAGTACTTC
TRBD2,TRBV3-1,.,TRBJ2-1,CASSHILAGAFDRQFF,TGTGCCAGCAGCCATATTCTGGCGGGAGCTTTCGATCGGCAGTTCTTC
.,TRBV20-1,many,TRBJ2-7,CSANGPHEQYF,TGCAGTGCTAACGGTCCCCACGAGCAGTACTTC
.,TRBV19,few,TRBJ1-2,CASSTGYGYTF,TGTGCCAGCAGTACAGGGTATGGCTACACCTTC
.,TRBV28,few,TRBJ1-4,CASSSQGEKLFF,TGTGCCAGCAGTTCTCAGGGGGAAAAACTGTTTTTT
.,TRBV5-1,.,TRBJ2-5,CASTTSPEETQYF,TGCGCCAGCACCACATCGCCCGAGGAGACCCAGTACTTC
TRBD2,TRBV7-6,.,TRBJ2-1,CASSFSIAGVSEQFF,TGTGCCAGCAGCTTTTCTATAGCGGGAGTTTCTGAGCAGTTCTTC
.,TRBV5-6,few,TRBJ2-3,CASGPGSTDTQYF,TGTGCCAGCGGTCCCGGAAGCACAGATACGCAGTATTTT
TRBD2,TRBV28,.,TRBJ2-7,CASSTHVPGLAGDRSYEQYF,TGTGCCAGCAGTACACATGTCCCGGGACTAGCGGGAGACCGCTCCTACGAGCAGTACTTC
TRBD2,TRBV12-3/TRBV12-4,.,TRBJ2-4,CASSTLKAQTSGSKNIQYF,TGTGCCAGCAGTACCTTGAAGGCCCAGACTAGCGGGAGTAAAAACATTCAGTACTTC
.,TRBV20-1,few,TRBJ2-7,CSARDRRSWNLYEQYF,TGCAGTGCTAGAGATAGGAGGAGTTGGAATCTTTACGAGCAGTACTTC
.,TRBV12-3/TRBV12-4,once,TRBJ2-6,CASSYTGGANVLTF,TGTGCCAGCAGCTATACGGGTGGGGCCAACGTCCTGACTTTC
TRBD2,TRBV4-1,.,TRBJ2-5,CASSQGGSGRRETQYF,TGCGCCAGCAGCCAAGGGGGCAGCGGGAGAAGAGAGACCCAGTACTTC
.,TRBV25-1,.,TRBJ1-4,CATSPRGATNEKLFF,TGTGCCACCTCGCCCCGAGGAGCAACTAATGAAAAACTGTTTTTT
TRBD1,TRBV12-5,.,TRBJ2-7,CASAMGQTYEQYF,TGTGCTAGTGCCATGGGACAGACCTACGAGCAGTACTTC
TRBD1,TRBV7-7,few,TRBJ1-2,CASSPVDRAEGYTF,TGTGCTAGCAGCCCGGTGGACAGGGCTGAAGGCTACACCTTC
.,TRBV12-3/TRBV12-4,.,TRBJ2-1,CATEGRRDAYNEQFF,TGTGCCACCGAGGGACGGCGGGACGCCTACAATGAGCAGTTCTTC
.,TRBV18,few,TRBJ2-4,CASSLGQSVLYIQYF,TGTGCCAGCTCACTTGGGCAGAGTGTTTTATACATTCAGTACTTC
.,TRBV20-1,few,TRBJ1-5,CSARDMDTIWSNQPQHF,TGCAGTGCTAGAGATATGGACACTATATGGAGCAATCAGCCCCAGCATTTT
.,TRBV7-9,.,TRBJ2-1,CASSLALGNNEQFF,TGTGCCAGCAGCTTAGCACTAGGGAACAATGAGCAGTTCTTC
.,TRBV2,few,TRBJ2-7,CASGSHQGLRNEQYF,TGTGCCAGCGGATCCCACCAGGGTCTGAGGAACGAGCAGTACTTC
.,TRBV7-9,few,TRBJ1-4,CASSLGLPSGEKLFF,TGTGCCAGCAGCTTAGGTCTTCCCTCGGGTGAAAAACTGTTTTTT
.,TRBV25-1,.,TRBJ2-5,CASSESMGRGKTQYF,TGTGCCAGCAGTGAATCCATGGGCAGGGGAAAGACCCAGTACTTC
.,TRBV7-8,few,TRBJ1-1,CASSPPGPVSTEAFF,TGTGCCAGCAGCCCTCCGGGCCCTGTTAGCACTGAAGCTTTCTTT
.,TRBV12-5,.,TRBJ1-6,CASGSTGYNSPLHF,TGTGCTAGTGGCTCGACAGGCTATAATTCACCCCTCCACTTT
.,TRBV27,.,TRBJ2-5,CASSLPGGGETQYF,TGTGCCAGCAGTTTACCCGGGGGCGGGGAGACCCAGTACTTC